Following are 25 T cell receptor beta chains from one sample sequenced in a study of beta chain features in type 1 diabetes. Of the isolated RNA, all was reverse transcribed, and so the sequenced material was expressed TCRB transcripts. Produced via immunoSEQ multiplex PCR; TCRdb's table is partial and in-frame only. The profile covers about 140,000 clones, with roughly 7.2% appearing a single time and approximately 1.4% taken by the ten largest. The sample comprised central memory CD4+ T cells from blood. Receptors originate from a woman younger than 45 in good health.

This clone was observed a handful of times. The chain employs TRBV30 and TRBJ1-4; 10 bases map to TRBD1. Trimming took 2 bases from V and 5 from J; bases not matched to a gene: 5. Germline CDR1 reads GTSNPN; CDR2 reads SVGIG (reference sequence). This CDR3 is built from 15 residues. CDR3 amino acids: CAWSPPGQGNEKLFF. Written as DNA, the CDR3 is TGTGCCTGGAGTCCCCCGGGACAGGGGAATGAAAAACTGTTTTTT.

The J gene is TRBJ2-1, the V gene TRBV11-1; 10 bases line up with TRBD1. V trimming: 4 bases; J trimming: 9 bases; junction bases outside the gene matches: 6. Per the germline V gene, CDR1 is SGHAT and CDR2 is FQDESV (reference sequence). This CDR3 spans 14 amino acids. The CDR3 loop reads CASSSRQGAREQFF. CDR3 DNA sequence: TGTGCCAGCAGCTCGCGACAGGGGGCACGTGAGCAGTTCTTC.

This chain connects TRBV7-2 to TRBJ2-7, with D perhaps matching TRBD2 (6 bases). This CDR3 contains 15 residues. Trimming left V 1 base short and J 5 bases short, with 15 bases between. CDR1 and CDR2 (germline): SGHTA, FQGNSA. The CDR3 reads CASSLDASEYNEQYF. CDR3 DNA sequence: TGTGCCAGCAGCTTAGACGCTAGCGAGTATAACGAGCAGTACTTC.

The chain employs TRBV4-3 and TRBJ2-7, with D unclear. Germline lookup yields CDR1 LGHNA and CDR2 YSLEER. There are 16 residues in the CDR3. V was shortened by 0 bases and J by 0 bases, with 12 bases between the two germline ends. CDR3 DNA sequence: TGCGCCAGCAGCCAAGATTACGCGGCAAGCTCCTACGAGCAGTACTTC. It yields the protein CASSQDYAASSYEQYF.

V is TRBV6-6 and J is TRBJ1-2; 8 nucleotides line up with TRBD1. CDR1 and CDR2 (germline): MNHNY, SVGAGI (reference sequence). The CDR3 sequence is 13 residues long. The ends lost 7 bases at V and 4 bases at J; junction bases unmatched: 5. In nucleotides, the CDR3 is TGTGCCAGCACGGGACAGGAGCTCTATGGCTACACCTTC. This translates into CASTGQELYGYTF.

This clone was found a few times. The rearrangement uses TRBV5-4 and TRBJ1-3, with D unresolved. Trimming took off 0 bases at V and 4 bases at J, with 14 bases between the two ends. The CDR3 sequence is 16 residues long. Germline loops: CDR1 SGHNT, CDR2 YYREEE (reference sequence). In nucleotides, the CDR3 is TGTGCCAGCAGCTTGGGCGGGCCTTCTTCAGGAAACACCATATATTTT. This codes for CASSLGGPSSGNTIYF.

This chain joins TRBV18 and TRBJ1-1; no clear D. V was cut by 5 bases and J by 1 base, with 8 bases left in between. Germline loops: CDR1 KGHSH, CDR2 LQKENI. The CDR3 has 13 amino acids. CDR3 in DNA: TGTGCCAGCTCAACCGCGGAGAACACTGAAGCTTTCTTT. The encoded protein is CASSTAENTEAFF.

There are a few counts of this clone. The chain links TRBV18 to TRBJ2-1; maybe TRBD1 (7 bases). V lost 0 bases, J lost 10 bases, and 19 bases lay in between. Germline V gene lookup returns CDR1 KGHSH and CDR2 LQKENI. The CDR3 contains 16 residues. CDR3 bases: TGTGCCAGCTCACCACCGTCAACCTCGCAGGGGGGAGAGCAGTTCTTC. It is translated as CASSPPSTSQGGEQFF. The full variable domain, with the rest looked up from reference TRBV18 and TRBJ2-1, is NAGVMQNPRHLVRRRGQEARLRCSPMKGHSHVYWYRQLPEEGLKFMVYLQKENIIDESGMPKERFSAEFPKEGPSILRIQQVVRGDSAAYFCASSPPSTSQGGEQFFGPGTRLTVL.

About this clone: This likely comes from a read error, as the CDR3 has no conserved phenylalanine or tryptophan at its end. This chain connects TRBV30 to TRBJ1-2; 7 bases agree with TRBD1. Germline-derived CDR1 and CDR2 are GTSNPN and SVGIG (reference sequence). The V gene end was trimmed by 4 bases and the J gene end by 1 base; junction bases not matched to a gene: 12. The CDR3 sequence is 16 residues long. The CDR3 loop reads CAWNDREWTDNYGYTL. CDR3 in DNA: TGTGCCTGGAATGACAGGGAGTGGACGGATAACTATGGCTACACCCTC.

This clone was seen more than once but under ten times. The chain uses TRBV6-6 and TRBJ2-3, with a weak D call TRBD1 (6 bases). The ends were cut back, 7 bases at V and 2 bases at J, with 10 bases in the middle. Germline V gene data show CDR1 as MNHNY and CDR2 as SVGAGI (reference sequence). This CDR3 has 13 residues. In nucleotides, the CDR3 is TGTGCCAGCATCTCAGGGGTCACAGATACGCAGTATTTT. Translation: CASISGVTDTQYF.

This chain joins TRBV29-1 and TRBJ2-7; weak D call: TRBD1 (6 bases). Germline loops: CDR1 SQVTM, CDR2 ANQGSEA. V was clipped by 3 bases and J by 4 bases, with 10 bases between them. The CDR3 totals 12 residues. The CDR3 region has the DNA TGCAGCGTTGAGACAGGAGTGTACGAGCAGTACTTC. This codes for CSVETGVYEQYF.

This chain uses TRBV7-9 with TRBJ2-5; weak D call: TRBD2 (6 bases). V shed 5 bases and J shed 2 bases, with 21 bases lying between them. Germline CDR1 is SEHNR and CDR2 is FQNEAQ (reference sequence). This CDR3 spans 17 amino acids. This CDR3 is CASSQGTSPLRQETQYF. The CDR3 nucleotides are TGTGCCAGCAGCCAAGGGACTTCCCCACTGAGGCAAGAGACCCAGTACTTC.

The chain recombines TRBV6-6 with TRBJ2-7, with TRBD1 matching over 9 bases. The CDR3 loop spans 15 amino acids. V trimming: 5 bases; J trimming: 0 bases; junction bases outside the gene matches: 5. The germline V gene encodes CDR1 MNHNY and CDR2 SVGAGI (reference sequence). CDR3 sequence reads: CASSRTGDSSYEQYF. For the CDR3, the DNA is TGTGCCAGCAGTCGGACAGGGGACAGCTCCTACGAGCAGTACTTC.

This clone was found a few times. As DNA, the CDR3 is TGTGCCTGGAGTCCCCTCACTGAAGCTTTCTTT. Translating it yields CAWSPLTEAFF. This chain joins TRBV30 and TRBJ1-1, with no clear D. Germline CDR1 is GTSNPN and CDR2 is SVGIG (reference sequence). This CDR3 is 11 amino acids long. V was cut by 2 bases and J by 4 bases, with 5 bases left in between.

The chain employs TRBV21-1 and TRBJ2-1; the DNA was not compared with TRBD1, the D call given in the table. TRBV21-1 is a known pseudogene. This CDR3 comprises 16 residues. The DNA of the CDR3 is TGTGCCAGCAGCAATGAGGGGGACACCCAAGGGAATGAGCAGTTCTTC. Translation: CASSNEGDTQGNEQFF.

This chain joins TRBV7-9 and TRBJ1-3; the D gene is possibly TRBD1 (6 bases). Trimming took 5 bases from V and 3 from J, leaving 17 bases between them. Germline lookup yields CDR1 SEHNR and CDR2 FQNEAQ (reference sequence). The CDR3 has 16 residues. The CDR3, as DNA: TGTGCCAGCAGCCCGGGGCCAGGGGCTGGTGGAAACACCATATATTTT. Translation gives CASSPGPGAGGNTIYF.

This clone was detected only a few times. This chain connects TRBV30 to TRBJ1-4; the match to TRBD1 covers 8 bases. From germline, CDR1 is GTSNPN and CDR2 SVGIG (reference sequence). The CDR3 contains 13 residues. Trimming removed 4 bases from V and 4 bases from J; junction bases left unmatched: 2. The chain's CDR3 is CAWTGQGNEKLFF. CDR3 nucleotides: TGTGCCTGGACCGGACAGGGTAATGAAAAACTGTTTTTT. Full variable domain (outside the CDR3, taken from reference TRBV30 and TRBJ1-4): SQTIHQWPATLVQPVGSPLSLECTVEGTSNPNLYWYRQAAGRGLQLLFYSVGIGQISSEVPQNLSASRPQDRQFILSSKKLLLSDSGFYLCAWTGQGNEKLFFGSGTQLSVL.

This chain uses TRBV7-2 with TRBJ2-3, with TRBD1 identical over 9 bases. Trimming cost V 3 bases and J 2 bases; bases outside gene matches: 3. Germline V gives CDR1 SGHTA, CDR2 FQGNSA. This CDR3 is built from 15 residues. CDR3 sequence reads: CASSLDRGLTDTQYF. The CDR3 nucleotides read TGTGCCAGCAGCTTGGACAGGGGCCTCACAGATACGCAGTATTTT.

The chain joins TRBV6-5 to TRBJ2-5; 8 bases map to TRBD2. The junction had 9 bases not matched to a gene; V was cut back by 11 bases and J by 4 bases. CDR1 and CDR2 from the germline V gene are MNHEY and SVGAGI. The CDR3 contains 13 residues. The CDR3 DNA reads TGTGCCGCCGGACTAGCAGGCGGAGAGACCCAGTACTTC. It codes for CAAGLAGGETQYF.

This clone has a handful of counts. The V gene is TRBV27, the J gene TRBJ1-2, with a weak D call TRBD1 (5 bases). Between the trimmed V and J ends, which lost 4 bases and 2 bases, there was a span of 14 bases. This CDR3 contains 15 residues. Germline values: CDR1 MNHEY, CDR2 SMNVEV (reference sequence). This CDR3 is CASSYEGRANYGYTF. As DNA, the CDR3 is TGTGCCAGCAGTTATGAAGGCAGGGCCAACTATGGCTACACCTTC.

This clone showed up just a few times. V is TRBV7-9 and J is TRBJ2-3, with D maybe TRBD2 (6 bases). The length of the CDR3 is 15 residues. Germline assignment: CDR1 SEHNR and CDR2 FQNEAQ (reference sequence). V gave up 2 bases and J gave up 0 bases, with 9 bases separating them. CDR3 residues: CASSLTAGSTDTQYF. CDR3 DNA: TGTGCCAGCAGCTTAACTGCGGGGAGCACAGATACGCAGTATTTT.

The chain recombines TRBV7-2 with TRBJ2-3, with D possibly TRBD1 on 7 matching bases. The CDR3 totals 15 residues. Germline CDR1 is SGHTA and CDR2 is FQGNSA. Between the trimmed V and J ends, which lost 4 bases and 8 bases, there was a span of 19 bases. As DNA, the CDR3 is TGTGCCAGCAGCTCACGGGGGACAGCCACGGGTACGCAGTATTTT. Its protein product is CASSSRGTATGTQYF.

V and J are TRBV6-5 and TRBJ1-2, with 12 positions matching TRBD1. V was clipped by 7 bases and J by 8 bases; unmatched bases: 11. The CDR3 covers 15 residues. Looked up from germline, CDR1 is MNHEY and CDR2 is SVGAGI. CDR3 region: CASKNGGTGGVGYTF. The DNA of the CDR3 is TGTGCCAGCAAAAACGGCGGGACAGGGGGCGTAGGCTACACCTTC.

A word on this clone: A far larger clone is only one base removed, so a read error is likely. The sample carries other DNA sequences with the same CDR3. The V and J genes are TRBV7-9 and TRBJ2-5; D not resolved. The CDR3 has 11 amino acids. CDR1 is SEHNR, CDR2 FQNEAQ, per germline (reference sequence). The V gene lost 3 bases and the J gene lost 5 bases, with 4 bases spanning the gap. The CDR3, as DNA: TGTGCCAGCAGCTTGGCCGAGACCCAGTACTTC. Translation: CASSLAETQYF.

In this sample, this clone turned up many times. The genes are TRBV28 and TRBJ2-4; weak D call: TRBD1 (6 bases). Trimming removed 6 bases at V and 3 bases at J, with 18 bases between. Germline CDR1 is MDHEN and CDR2 is SYDVKM. The CDR3 extends over 16 amino acids. The CDR3 DNA reads TGTGCCAGCAGCCCTCTTGGGGGCCGGGGCAAAAACATTCAGTACTTC. Protein product: CASSPLGGRGKNIQYF.